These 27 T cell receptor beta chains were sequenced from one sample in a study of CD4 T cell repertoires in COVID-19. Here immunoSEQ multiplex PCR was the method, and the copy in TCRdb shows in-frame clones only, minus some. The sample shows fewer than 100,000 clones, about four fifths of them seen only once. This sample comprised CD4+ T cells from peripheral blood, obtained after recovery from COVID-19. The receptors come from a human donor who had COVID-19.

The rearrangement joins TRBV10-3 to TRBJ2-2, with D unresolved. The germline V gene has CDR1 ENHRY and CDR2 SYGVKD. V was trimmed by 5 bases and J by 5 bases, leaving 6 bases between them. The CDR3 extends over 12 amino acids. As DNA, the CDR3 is TGTGCCATCAGTAATGGGACCGGGGAGCTGTTTTTT. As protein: CAISNGTGELFF.

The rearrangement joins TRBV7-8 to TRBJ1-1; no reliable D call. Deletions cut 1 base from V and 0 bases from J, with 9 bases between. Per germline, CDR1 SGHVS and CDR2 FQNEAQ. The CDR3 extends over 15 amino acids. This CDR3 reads CASSLGRAMNTEAFF. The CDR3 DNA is TGTGCCAGCAGCTTAGGAAGAGCGATGAACACTGAAGCTTTCTTT. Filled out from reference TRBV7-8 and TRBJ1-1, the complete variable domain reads GAGVSQSPRYKVAKRGQDVALRCDPISGHVSLFWYQQALGQGPEFLTYFQNEAQLDKSGLPSDRFFAERPEGSVSTLKIQRTQQEDSAVYLCASSLGRAMNTEAFFGQGTRLTVV.

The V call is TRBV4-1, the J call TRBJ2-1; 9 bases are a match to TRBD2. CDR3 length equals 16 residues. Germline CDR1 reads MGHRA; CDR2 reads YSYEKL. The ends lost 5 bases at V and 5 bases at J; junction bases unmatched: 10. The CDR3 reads CASSFHGTSSDNEQFF. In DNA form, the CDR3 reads TGCGCCAGCAGCTTCCATGGGACTAGCAGTGACAATGAGCAGTTCTTC.

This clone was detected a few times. CDR3 nucleotides: TGTGCAACCCGCGGTTTAGGCGCTTTCTTT. Translating it yields CATRGLGAFF. This chain uses TRBV12-2 with TRBJ1-1. TRBV12-2 is assigned pseudogene status. This CDR3 has 10 residues.

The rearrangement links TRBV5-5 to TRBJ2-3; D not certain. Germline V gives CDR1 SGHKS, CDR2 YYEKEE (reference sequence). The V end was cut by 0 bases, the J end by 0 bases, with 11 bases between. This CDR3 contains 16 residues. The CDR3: CASSLASGLSTDTQYF. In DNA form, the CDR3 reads TGTGCCAGCAGCTTGGCCTCGGGTCTCAGCACAGATACGCAGTATTTT.

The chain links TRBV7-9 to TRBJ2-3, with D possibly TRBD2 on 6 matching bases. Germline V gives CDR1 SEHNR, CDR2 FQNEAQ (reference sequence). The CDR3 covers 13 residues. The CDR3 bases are TGTGCTATGGAGGGTCCCCCCACAGATACGCAGTATTTT. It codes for CAMEGPPTDTQYF.

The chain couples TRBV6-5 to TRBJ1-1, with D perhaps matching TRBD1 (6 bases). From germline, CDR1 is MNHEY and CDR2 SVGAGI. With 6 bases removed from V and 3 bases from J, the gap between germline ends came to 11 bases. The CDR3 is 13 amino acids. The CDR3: CASSHRDYTEAFF. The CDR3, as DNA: TGTGCCAGCAGCCACAGGGACTACACTGAAGCTTTCTTT.

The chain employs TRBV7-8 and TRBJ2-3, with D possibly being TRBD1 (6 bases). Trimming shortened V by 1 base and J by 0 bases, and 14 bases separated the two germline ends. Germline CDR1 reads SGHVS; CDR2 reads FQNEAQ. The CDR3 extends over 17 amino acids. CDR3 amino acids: CASSLGSRGYSTDTQYF. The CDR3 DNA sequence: TGTGCCAGCAGCTTAGGTTCCAGGGGCTATAGCACAGATACGCAGTATTTT.

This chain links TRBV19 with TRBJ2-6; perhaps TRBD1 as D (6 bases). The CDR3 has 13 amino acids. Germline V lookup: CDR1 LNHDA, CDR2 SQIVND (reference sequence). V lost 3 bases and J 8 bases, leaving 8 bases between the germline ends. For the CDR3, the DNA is TGTGCCAGTAGTATGGGGGCGACCAACGTCCTGACTTTC. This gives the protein CASSMGATNVLTF. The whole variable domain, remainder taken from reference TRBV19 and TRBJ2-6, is DGGITQSPKYLFRKEGQNVTLSCEQNLNHDAMYWYRQDPGQGLRLIYYSQIVNDFQKGDIAEGYSVSREKKESFPLTVTSAQKNPTAFYLCASSMGATNVLTFGAGSRLTVL.

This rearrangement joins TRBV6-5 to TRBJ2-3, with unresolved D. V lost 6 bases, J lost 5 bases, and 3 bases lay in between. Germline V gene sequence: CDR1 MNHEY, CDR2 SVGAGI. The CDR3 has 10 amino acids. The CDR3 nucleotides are TGTGCCAGCAGACTAGATACGCAGTATTTT. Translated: CASRLDTQYF.

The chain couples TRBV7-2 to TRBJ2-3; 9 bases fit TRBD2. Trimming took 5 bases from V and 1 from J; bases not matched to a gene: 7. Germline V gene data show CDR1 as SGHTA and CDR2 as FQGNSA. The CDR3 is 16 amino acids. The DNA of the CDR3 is TGTGCCAGCAGCCCACGTCAGCGGGGGGGCACAGATACGCAGTATTTT. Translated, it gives CASSPRQRGGTDTQYF.

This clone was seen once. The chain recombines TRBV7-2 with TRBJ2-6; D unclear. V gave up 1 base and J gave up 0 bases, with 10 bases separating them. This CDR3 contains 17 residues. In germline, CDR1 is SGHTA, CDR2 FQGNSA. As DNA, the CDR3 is TGTGCCAGCAGCTTAGGGGTCAGACTCTCTGGGGCCAACGTCCTGACTTTC. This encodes CASSLGVRLSGANVLTF. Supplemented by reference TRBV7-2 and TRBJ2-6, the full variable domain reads GAGVSQSPSNKVTEKGKDVELRCDPISGHTALYWYRQSLGQGLEFLIYFQGNSAPDKSGLPSDRFSAERTGGSVSTLTIQRTQQEDSAVYLCASSLGVRLSGANVLTFGAGSRLTVL.

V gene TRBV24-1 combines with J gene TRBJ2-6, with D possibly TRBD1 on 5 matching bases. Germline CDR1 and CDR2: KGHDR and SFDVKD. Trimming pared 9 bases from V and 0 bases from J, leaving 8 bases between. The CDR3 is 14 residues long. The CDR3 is CATSTVSGANVLTF. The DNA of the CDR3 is TGTGCCACCTCGACAGTCTCTGGGGCCAACGTCCTGACTTTC.

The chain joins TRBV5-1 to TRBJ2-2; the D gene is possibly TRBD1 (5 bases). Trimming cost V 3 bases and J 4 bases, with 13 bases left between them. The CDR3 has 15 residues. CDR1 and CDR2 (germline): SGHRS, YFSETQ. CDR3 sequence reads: CASSSTDLPTGELFF. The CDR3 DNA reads TGCGCCAGCAGCTCGACAGATTTACCCACCGGGGAGCTGTTTTTT.

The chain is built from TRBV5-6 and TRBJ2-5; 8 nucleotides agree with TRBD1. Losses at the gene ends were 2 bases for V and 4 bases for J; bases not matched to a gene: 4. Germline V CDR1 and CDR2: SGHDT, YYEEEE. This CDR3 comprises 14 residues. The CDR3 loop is CASSLLDRVETQYF. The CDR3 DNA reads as TGTGCCAGCAGCTTATTGGACAGGGTAGAGACCCAGTACTTC.

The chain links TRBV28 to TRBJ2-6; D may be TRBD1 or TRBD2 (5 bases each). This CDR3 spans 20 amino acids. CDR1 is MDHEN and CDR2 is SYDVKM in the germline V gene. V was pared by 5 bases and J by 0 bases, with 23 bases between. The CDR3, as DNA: TGTGCCAGCAGTATATATGTACGTACGGGACGGACCTCTGGGGCCAACGTCCTGACTTTC. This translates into CASSIYVRTGRTSGANVLTF.

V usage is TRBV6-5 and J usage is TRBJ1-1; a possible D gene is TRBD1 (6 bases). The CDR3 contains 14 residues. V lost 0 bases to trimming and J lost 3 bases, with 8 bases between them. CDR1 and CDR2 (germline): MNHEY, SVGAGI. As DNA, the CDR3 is TGTGCCAGCAGTTACTCGAGACAGGACACTGAAGCTTTCTTT. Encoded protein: CASSYSRQDTEAFF.

CDR3 sequence reads: CASGFNEQYF. CDR3 nucleotide sequence: TGTGCTAGTGGTTTCAACGAGCAGTACTTC. The V call is TRBV12-5, the J call TRBJ2-7, with no clear D. The germline V gene encodes CDR1 LGHNT and CDR2 FRNRAP. The CDR3 has 10 residues. Trimming pared 3 bases from V and 5 bases from J, leaving 2 bases between.

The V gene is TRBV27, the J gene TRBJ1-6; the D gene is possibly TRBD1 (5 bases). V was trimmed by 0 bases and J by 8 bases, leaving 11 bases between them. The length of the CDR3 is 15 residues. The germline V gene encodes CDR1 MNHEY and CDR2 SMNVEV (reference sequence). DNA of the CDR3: TGTGCCAGCAGTTTATCGCGGGGGATAGATTCACCCCTCCACTTT. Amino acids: CASSLSRGIDSPLHF.

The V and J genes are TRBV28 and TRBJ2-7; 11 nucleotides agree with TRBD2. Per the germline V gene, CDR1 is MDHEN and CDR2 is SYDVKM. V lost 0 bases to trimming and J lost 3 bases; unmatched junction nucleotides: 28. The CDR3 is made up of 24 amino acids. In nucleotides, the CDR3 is TGTGCCAGCAGTTTATGCACGCGGGGGTTTCAGGGACTAGCGGAGGGAACGGCCTACTACGAGCAGTACTTC. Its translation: CASSLCTRGFQGLAEGTAYYEQYF.

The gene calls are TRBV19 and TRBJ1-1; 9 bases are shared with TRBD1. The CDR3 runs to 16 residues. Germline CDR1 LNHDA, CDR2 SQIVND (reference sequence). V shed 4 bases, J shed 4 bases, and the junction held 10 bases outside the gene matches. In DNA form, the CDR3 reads TGTGCCAGTAGTAGCTTACAGGGGGCCGCGGGCACTGAAGCTTTCTTT. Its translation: CASSSLQGAAGTEAFF.

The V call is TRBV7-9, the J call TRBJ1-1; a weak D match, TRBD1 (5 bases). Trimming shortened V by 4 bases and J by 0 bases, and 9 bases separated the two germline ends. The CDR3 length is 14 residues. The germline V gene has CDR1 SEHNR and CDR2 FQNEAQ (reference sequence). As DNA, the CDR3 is TGTGCCAGCAGCTCGGGCAGGGTGAACACTGAAGCTTTCTTT. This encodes CASSSGRVNTEAFF.

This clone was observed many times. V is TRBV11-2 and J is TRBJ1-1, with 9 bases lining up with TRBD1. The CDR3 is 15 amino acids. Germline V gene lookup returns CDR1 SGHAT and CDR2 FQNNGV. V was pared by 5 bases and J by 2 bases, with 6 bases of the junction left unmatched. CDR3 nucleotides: TGTGCCAGCAGCCCCGGGGACAGGGATAACACTGAAGCTTTCTTT. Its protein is CASSPGDRDNTEAFF.

For the CDR3, the DNA is TGTGCCAGTGGTAGGGGGAGCACAGATACGCAGTATTTT. Protein: CASGRGSTDTQYF. V gene TRBV6-5 combines with J gene TRBJ2-3, with D possibly matching TRBD1 (6 bases). The CDR3 covers 13 residues. Germline V CDR1 and CDR2: MNHEY, SVGAGI. V was cut by 9 bases and J by 0 bases, with 10 bases left in between.

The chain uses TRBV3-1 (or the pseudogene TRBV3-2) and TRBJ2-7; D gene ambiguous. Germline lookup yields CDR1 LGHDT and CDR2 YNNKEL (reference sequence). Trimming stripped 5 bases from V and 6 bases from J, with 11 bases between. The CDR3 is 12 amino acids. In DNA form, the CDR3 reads TGTGCCAGCAGCACACGGGCTAGCGAGCAGTACTTC. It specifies CASSTRASEQYF.

The CDR3: CASSPGTSPFHEQYF. CDR3 DNA sequence: TGTGCCAGCAGCCCGGGGACTAGCCCATTCCACGAGCAGTACTTC. The chain links TRBV7-6 to TRBJ2-7; 9 nucleotides align to TRBD2. The germline V gene has CDR1 SGHVS and CDR2 FNYEAQ. This CDR3 contains 15 residues. The V gene end was trimmed by 5 bases and the J gene end by 5 bases; junction bases not matched to a gene: 10.

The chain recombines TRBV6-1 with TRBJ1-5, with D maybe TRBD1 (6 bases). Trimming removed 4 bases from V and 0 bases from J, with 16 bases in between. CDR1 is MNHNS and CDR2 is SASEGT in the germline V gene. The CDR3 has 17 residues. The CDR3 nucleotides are TGTGCCAGCAGTGGAGCAGGGGTGTATAATAGCAATCAGCCCCAGCATTTT. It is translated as CASSGAGVYNSNQPQHF.